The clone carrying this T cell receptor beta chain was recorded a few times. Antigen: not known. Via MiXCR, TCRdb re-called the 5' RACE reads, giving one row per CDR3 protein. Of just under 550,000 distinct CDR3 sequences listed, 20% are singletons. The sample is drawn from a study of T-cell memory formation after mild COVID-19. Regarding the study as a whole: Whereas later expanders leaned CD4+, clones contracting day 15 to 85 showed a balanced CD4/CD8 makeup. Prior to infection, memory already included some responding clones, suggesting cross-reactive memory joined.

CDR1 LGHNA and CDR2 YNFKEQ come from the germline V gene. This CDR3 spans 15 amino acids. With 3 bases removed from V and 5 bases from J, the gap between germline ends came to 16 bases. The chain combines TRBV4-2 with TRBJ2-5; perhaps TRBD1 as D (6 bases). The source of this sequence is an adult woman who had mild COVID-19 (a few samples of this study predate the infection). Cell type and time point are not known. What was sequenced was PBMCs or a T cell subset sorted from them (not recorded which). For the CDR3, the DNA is TGTGCCAGCAGCCATGCACGAGGGGGACGGGAGACCCAGTACTTC. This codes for CASSHARGGRETQYF.